This paragraph reports one TCR beta chain. The source of the sample is a study of cytomegalovirus exposure and HLA in healthy donors. This CDR3 comprises 14 residues. CDR1 KGHSH and CDR2 LQKENI come from the germline V gene. Between the trimmed V and J ends, which lost 5 bases and 4 bases, there was a span of 11 bases. PCR amplification relied on 60 Vbeta primers (plus 13 Jbeta primers). Method: immunoSEQ multiplex PCR; TCRdb's copy keeps in-frame clones and lacks some. The sample holds 170,000 or so clones, roughly 70% seen once. This sequence joins TRBV18 and TRBJ1-4, with no clear D. This sequence originates from a male donor in good health and CMV-seronegative. The sample consisted of PBMCs. The DNA for the CDR3 is TGTGCCAGCTCAGTAGAGGCGAGTAATGAAAAACTGTTTTTT. Translation: CASSVEASNEKLFF.